This T cell receptor beta chain was recovered during a study of T-cell reconstitution after alpha-beta-depleted transplantation in children. Findings and limits, study-wide: Some patients showed high day-60 TCRbeta diversity, which derived from surviving recipient T cells and thymic progenitors. Among T cells one year after transplant, newly produced cells accounted for most counts and diversity. Alpha-beta T cells about two months after transplant reportedly derived from several hundred expanded graft clones.

Germline loops: CDR1 MNHEY, CDR2 SMNVEV (reference sequence). The CDR3 spans 12 residues. Trimming took off 4 bases at V and 8 bases at J, with 11 bases between the two ends. For TCRbeta, the library was prepared with unique molecular identifiers. MiXCR was run by TCRdb on the PCR reads, yielding one entry per CDR3 protein. The table includes about 540,000 distinct CDR3 sequences, 27% detected once. Of note for this clonotype: Antigen: not known.

Source: PBMCs, taken before TCRalphabeta/CD19-depleted stem cell transplant. This chain joins TRBV27 and TRBJ2-5, with D tentatively TRBD2 (5 bases). The TCR was taken from a boy under two years old with Wiskott-Aldrich syndrome, due to receive a stem cell transplant. The CDR3 region has the DNA TGTGCCAGCAGTTCCGCCCGGGGAACCCAGTACTTC. Residues: CASSSARGTQYF.